This T cell receptor (beta chain) stems from a study of cytomegalovirus exposure and HLA in healthy donors. Notes on the study in general: Association with HLA alleles at 0.05 false discovery rate was found for around 17,000 TCR beta sequences in a later analysis.

Donors sampled were nominally healthy, though unrecorded immune exposures were likely. The PCR was carried out with 60 Vbeta primers and 13 Jbeta primers. Sequencing was performed with immunoSEQ multiplex PCR; in TCRdb, only in-frame clones are kept and a portion is missing. The sample includes some 180,000 clones, around 80% of them seen just once. Concerning this clone: Its antigen is as yet unknown. One end of the junction does not line up with germline, which may come from a read error.

The sequenced sample consisted of PBMCs. This sequence was found in a girl between 10 and 17 years old in good health and CMV-seropositive.

CDR3: CASSFIRDRGWAPQETQYF. CDR3 DNA sequence: TGTGCTAGCAGCTTTATCCGGGACAGGGGATGGGCTCCCCAAGAGACCCAGTACTTC. The J gene is TRBJ2-5, the V gene TRBV7-7, with TRBD1 matching 10 bases. This CDR3 contains 19 residues. Germline CDR1 and CDR2: SSHAT and FNYEAQ (reference sequence).